This record concerns one T cell receptor beta chain sequence. Across 24 US areas, participants ranged in age from about 18 to 90 years. In assigning cohorts, the study relied on participant-reported clinical history. This sample was included in a study of blood T cell repertoires in COVID-19. Turning to the study itself: COVID-19 samples, acute and convalescent, were from the United States, Italy and Spain.

This CDR3 is 18 amino acids long. Authors' methods: Reference gene primer amplification gave nucleated cell count estimates. Profiled with immunoSEQ multiplex PCR; TCRdb holds only in-frame clones, not every one. From that table come the V and J calls and clone size; the DNA was used to work out D and trimming. Among approximately 230,000 clones listed, approximately 86% were seen once. The material sequenced was PBMCs or T cells enriched from blood (not recorded which). The chain employs TRBV21-1 and TRBJ1-2; the table names TRBD1, a call not compared with the DNA. TRBV21-1 is shown as a pseudogene. This TCR was recovered from a woman aged 45-59 years with acute COVID-19. The CDR3 sequence: CASSNLSFRTKAGYGYTF. The CDR3 DNA sequence: TGTGCCAGCAGCAACCTCTCCTTCAGGACAAAGGCTGGCTATGGCTACACCTTC.